One and the same sample provided the 9 T cell receptor beta chains below, sequenced in a study of T-cell memory formation after mild COVID-19. One entry per CDR3 protein results from TCRdb running MiXCR on the 5' RACE reads. Of some 410,000 distinct CDR3 sequences in the sample, about 22% were seen once. Sequences were obtained from PBMCs or a T cell subset sorted from them (not recorded which). The receptors were gathered from an adult woman who had mild COVID-19 (a few samples of this study predate the infection). Cell type and time point are not known.

V gene TRBV12-3 or TRBV12-4 combines with J gene TRBJ2-7, with TRBD2 as a possible D gene (6 bases). With 3 bases removed from V and 4 bases from J, the gap between germline ends came to 19 bases. This CDR3 has 16 amino acids. The CDR3 loop reads CASSFSWGLLPYEQYF. CDR3 nucleotide sequence: TGTGCCAGCAGTTTCAGTTGGGGACTCCTTCCGTACGAGCAGTACTTC.

A few counts support this clonotype. The rearrangement joins TRBV6-1 to TRBJ2-7; 10 nucleotides agree with TRBD1. With V trimmed by 6 bases and J by 7 bases, 6 bases remained unmatched. CDR1 MNHNS and CDR2 SASEGT come from the germline V gene. This CDR3 contains 13 residues. The CDR3 reads CASRGQGTGEQYF. CDR3 bases: TGTGCCAGCAGGGGACAGGGGACGGGGGAGCAGTACTTC.

The genes are TRBV3-1 and TRBJ1-2; a possible D gene is TRBD1 (6 bases). The V gene's germline CDR1 is LGHDT and CDR2 YNNKEL (reference sequence). The CDR3 covers 15 residues. Trimming stripped 1 base from V and 7 bases from J, with 16 bases between. This CDR3 reads CASSQGPGEGFGYTF. DNA for the CDR3: TGTGCCAGCAGCCAAGGTCCAGGGGAAGGTTTTGGCTACACCTTC. The variable domain in full, with the rest retrieved from reference TRBV3-1 and TRBJ1-2, is DTAVSQTPKYLVTQMGNDKSIKCEQNLGHDTMYWYKQDSKKFLKIMFSYNNKELIINETVPNRFSPKSPDKAHLNLHINSLELGDSAVYFCASSQGPGEGFGYTFGSGTRLTVV.

The chain combines TRBV6-5 with TRBJ2-2; D may be TRBD1 or TRBD2 (6 bases each). Per germline, CDR1 MNHEY and CDR2 SVGAGI. Deletions cut 10 bases from V and 2 bases from J, with 14 bases between. The CDR3 has 14 amino acids. Here the CDR3 reads CATARGPNTGELFF. The DNA for the CDR3 is TGTGCCACCGCCCGGGGGCCTAACACCGGGGAGCTGTTTTTT.

This clonotype was seen more than once but under ten times. The J gene is TRBJ1-1, the V gene TRBV6-2 or TRBV6-3; 7 positions agree with TRBD1. This CDR3 contains 12 residues. J gave up 11 bases and V 6 bases, and 9 bases lay outside the gene matches. Germline loops: CDR1 MNHEY, CDR2 SVGEGT. The chain's CDR3 is CASRQGPRSAFF. CDR3 nucleotides: TGTGCCAGCAGACAGGGGCCGCGATCGGCTTTCTTT.

This clonotype came up many times. This chain connects TRBV7-9 to TRBJ1-6; tentatively, D is TRBD1 (5 bases). Trimming removed 5 bases from V and 6 bases from J, with 8 bases in between. This CDR3 comprises 13 residues. In germline, CDR1 is SEHNR, CDR2 FQNEAQ (reference sequence). This CDR3 is CASSRGINSPLHF. CDR3 DNA: TGTGCCAGCAGCAGGGGAATTAATTCACCCCTCCACTTT.

This clonotype was seen a handful of times. J is TRBJ1-5 and V is TRBV20-1, with D perhaps matching TRBD1 (6 bases). CDR1 is DFQATT and CDR2 is SNEGSKA in the germline V gene (reference sequence). V was shortened by 3 bases and J by 4 bases, with 16 bases between the two germline ends. The CDR3 is 15 amino acids. CDR3 DNA sequence: TGCAGTGCTAGGACCCCGGGGGGCGAAAATCAGCCCCAGCATTTT. Protein sequence: CSARTPGGENQPQHF.

This clonotype showed up many times. The rearrangement joins TRBV3-1 to TRBJ2-5; 11 positions agree with TRBD2. CDR3 length equals 16 residues. Germline V gene sequence: CDR1 LGHDT, CDR2 YNNKEL (reference sequence). The V and J ends lost 0 bases and 2 bases, in that order; junction bases with no gene match: 2. CDR3: CASSQEGTSGQETQYF. As DNA, the CDR3 is TGTGCCAGCAGCCAAGAAGGGACTAGCGGACAAGAGACCCAGTACTTC.

This clonotype came up a few times. The V call is TRBV7-9, the J call TRBJ2-6, with 9 nucleotides matching TRBD1. Losses at the gene ends were 1 base for V and 0 bases for J; bases not matched to a gene: 4. The germline CDR1 and CDR2 sequences are SEHNR and FQNEAQ (reference sequence). This CDR3 has 18 amino acids. As DNA, the CDR3 is TGTGCCAGCAGCTTAGTCGGGACAGGGATCTCTGGGGCCAACGTCCTGACTTTC. Translation gives CASSLVGTGISGANVLTF.